This is a list of T cell receptor beta chains from one sample in a study of cytomegalovirus exposure and HLA in healthy donors. Profiled with immunoSEQ multiplex PCR; TCRdb holds only in-frame clones, not every one. The sample has about 85,000 clones, 67% seen once. Sequenced: PBMCs. The receptors were gathered from a man aged 30 to 45 in good health and CMV-seronegative. The CDR3 runs from the conserved cysteine through the conserved F or W. Fields, in order: D gene, V gene, J gene, clone size, CDR3 protein, CDR3 DNA. A D gene is named only where the DNA matches it firmly. The size field is filled for only some rows; it gives once, few, many or a size class.

>-|TRBV28|TRBJ2-7|once
CASSSVWATYEQYF
TGTGCCAGCAGCTCCGTCTGGGCTACCTACGAGCAGTACTTC
>-|TRBV29-1|TRBJ2-7|-
CSVDQDEQYF
TGCAGCGTTGACCAGGACGAGCAGTACTTC
>-|TRBV4-3|TRBJ1-1|few
CASSQDLRGTEAFF
TGCGCCAGCAGCCAAGATTTAAGGGGTACTGAAGCTTTCTTT
>-|TRBV15|TRBJ1-1|-
CATSRGGGMNTEAFF
TGTGCCACCAGCAGAGGAGGAGGAATGAACACTGAAGCTTTCTTT
>TRBD1|TRBV29-1|TRBJ1-2|few
CSVGDRDWDGYTF
TGCAGCGTTGGGGACAGGGACTGGGATGGCTACACCTTC
>TRBD1|TRBV19|TRBJ1-5|few
CASTLDRAGYQPQHF
TGTGCCAGTACACTCGACAGGGCCGGTTATCAGCCCCAGCATTTT
>TRBD1|TRBV6-4|TRBJ1-1|few
CASREDSGTGKEAFF
TGTGCCAGCAGGGAAGATTCCGGGACAGGGAAAGAAGCTTTCTTT
>-|TRBV2|TRBJ2-5|few
CASSDIRETQYF
TGTGCCAGCAGTGACATCAGGGAGACCCAGTACTTC
>TRBD2|TRBV6-5|TRBJ2-1|-
CASTRDYYNNEQFF
TGTGCCAGCACCCGGGACTACTACAACAATGAGCAGTTCTTC
>-|TRBV29-1|TRBJ1-1|few
CSVAGANTEAFF
TGCAGCGTTGCAGGGGCGAACACTGAAGCTTTCTTT
>TRBD2|TRBV4-3|TRBJ2-2|-
CASSPSGGINTGELFF
TGCGCCAGCAGCCCAAGCGGGGGGATAAACACCGGGGAGCTGTTTTTT
>-|TRBV4-1|TRBJ1-1|-
CASSQAREWGAFF
TGCGCCAGCAGCCAAGCCCGGGAGTGGGGAGCTTTCTTT
>TRBD1|TRBV14|TRBJ1-2|-
CASSRQGGYGYTF
TGTGCCAGCAGCCGCCAGGGGGGCTATGGCTACACCTTC
>-|TRBV30|TRBJ2-1|-
CAWSVLFFTEQFF
TGTGCCTGGAGTGTACTCTTTTTCACGGAGCAGTTCTTC
>-|TRBV2|TRBJ1-2|-
CASSETGGGYTF
TGTGCCAGCAGTGAAACCGGGGGTGGCTACACCTTC
>-|TRBV7-2|TRBJ2-3|-
CASSPRGTDTQYF
TGTGCCAGCAGCCCCAGAGGGACAGATACGCAGTATTTT
>TRBD1|TRBV5-1|TRBJ2-7|-
CASSSGTGGYEQYF
TGCGCCAGCAGCTCCGGGACAGGGGGTTACGAGCAGTACTTC
>TRBD1|TRBV18|TRBJ1-5|-
CASSPDRGSQPQHF
TGTGCCAGCTCACCGGACAGGGGCTCTCAGCCCCAGCATTTT
>-|TRBV2|TRBJ1-1|-
CASRTYLNTEAFF
TGTGCCAGCAGAACCTATCTAAACACTGAAGCTTTCTTT
>-|TRBV4-1|TRBJ2-7|-
CASSQEQGYEQYF
TGCGCCAGCAGCCAAGAGCAGGGGTACGAGCAGTACTTC
>-|TRBV7-6|TRBJ2-5|-
CASSAGELWKTQYF
TGTGCCAGCAGCGCCGGAGAGCTCTGGAAGACCCAGTACTTC
>TRBD1|TRBV7-3|TRBJ2-1|-
CASSLTGQGYNEQFF
TGTGCCAGCAGCTTAACGGGACAGGGGTACAATGAGCAGTTCTTC
>TRBD1|TRBV30|TRBJ2-7|-
CAWSVDRDRTYEQYF
TGTGCCTGGAGTGTCGACCGGGACAGGACCTACGAGCAGTACTTC
>-|TRBV2|TRBJ1-6|few
CASRADRSPLHF
TGTGCCAGCAGGGCTGACAGATCACCCCTCCACTTT
>TRBD1|TRBV10-3|TRBJ1-1|-
CAIRWDSEAFF
TGTGCCATCAGATGGGACAGTGAAGCTTTCTTT
>TRBD1|TRBV19|TRBJ2-7|-
CASSSTGGSYEQYF
TGTGCCAGTAGCTCGACAGGGGGCTCCTACGAGCAGTACTTC
>-|TRBV10-3|TRBJ1-4|once
CAISESAGLVEKLFF
TGTGCCATCAGTGAGTCTGCAGGGCTGGTTGAAAAACTGTTTTTT
>-|TRBV4-1|TRBJ1-5|few
CASSHVDTSNQPQHF
TGCGCCAGCAGCCATGTAGACACGAGCAATCAGCCCCAGCATTTT
>TRBD1|TRBV10-3|TRBJ1-1|-
CAISEATGRTEAFF
TGTGCCATCAGTGAGGCGACAGGGAGGACTGAAGCTTTCTTT
>-|TRBV9|TRBJ2-5|-
CASSVGGIQETQYF
TGTGCCAGCAGCGTAGGAGGGATACAAGAGACCCAGTACTTC
>-|TRBV7-6|TRBJ1-1|-
CASSLARTASMNTEAFF
TGTGCCAGCAGCTTAGCGCGGACAGCTTCAATGAACACTGAAGCTTTCTTT
>TRBD1|TRBV5-1|TRBJ1-1|-
CASSSWDSLNTEAFF
TGCGCCAGCAGCTCATGGGACAGCCTGAACACTGAAGCTTTCTTT
>TRBD1|TRBV19|TRBJ2-7|-
CASSITGESMYEQYF
TGTGCCAGTAGTATAACAGGGGAATCAATGTACGAGCAGTACTTC
>-|TRBV19|TRBJ1-5|-
CASSYPGNQPQHF
TGTGCCAGTAGTTATCCAGGCAATCAGCCCCAGCATTTT
>TRBD2|TRBV6-4|TRBJ2-3|many
CASSDSASGGADTQYF
TGTGCCAGCAGTGACTCGGCTAGCGGGGGGGCAGATACGCAGTATTTT
>TRBD2|TRBV6-6|TRBJ2-7|-
CASSYKVGGGSYEQYF
TGTGCCAGCAGTTACAAGGTCGGGGGGGGTTCCTACGAGCAGTACTTC
>TRBD1|TRBV2|TRBJ2-7|-
CASTPSGTGFYEQYF
TGTGCCAGCACCCCTTCCGGGACAGGATTCTACGAGCAGTACTTC
>-|TRBV30|TRBJ1-3|-
CAWSVRGGMPGNTIYF
TGTGCCTGGAGTGTACGTGGAGGGATGCCTGGAAACACCATATATTTT
>TRBD2|TRBV7-3|TRBJ2-1|-
CASSLQSGGASGEQFF
TGTGCCAGCAGCTTACAGAGCGGGGGGGCCTCGGGTGAGCAGTTCTTC
>-|TRBV6-1|TRBJ2-7|few
CASSERSGYEQYF
TGTGCCAGCAGTGAACGGTCAGGCTACGAGCAGTACTTC
>-|TRBV29-1|TRBJ2-7|-
CSFRDFTYEQYF
TGCAGCTTTCGGGACTTCACCTACGAGCAGTACTTC
>TRBD1|TRBV29-1|TRBJ1-1|-
CSVDDRGNTEAFF
TGCAGCGTCGACGACAGGGGGAACACTGAAGCTTTCTTT
>TRBD2|TRBV28|TRBJ2-3|-
CASTASGSRSDTQYF
TGTGCCAGCACCGCTAGCGGGAGTAGATCAGATACGCAGTATTTT
>-|TRBV5-5|TRBJ2-4|few
CASSFRAAEGKNIQYF
TGTGCCAGCAGCTTTCGAGCGGCCGAGGGCAAAAACATTCAGTACTTC